This entry describes one T cell receptor beta chain. Its antigen remains unidentified. The data belong to a study of cytomegalovirus exposure and HLA in healthy donors. The CDR3 sequence is 17 residues long. With 7 bases clipped from V and 4 bases from J, the junction kept 12 bases outside the gene matches. Per germline, CDR1 MNHEY and CDR2 SMNVEV (reference sequence). Study conclusions and caveats: Among the CMV-associated chains, a few were confirmed in vitro as specific for CMV antigens.

Profiling relied on immunoSEQ multiplex PCR, and the TCRdb table lists in-frame clones only, not all of them. Here the sample spans 180,000 or so clones, 84% being singletons. The receptor comes from a woman aged 25 to 39 in good health and CMV-seropositive. What was sequenced was PBMCs. The chain recombines TRBV27 with TRBJ2-6; TRBD2 matches 8 bases. CDR3: CASNPGLVNSGANVLTF. The CDR3 nucleotides read TGTGCCAGCAACCCGGGACTAGTTAACTCCGGGGCCAACGTCCTGACTTTC.